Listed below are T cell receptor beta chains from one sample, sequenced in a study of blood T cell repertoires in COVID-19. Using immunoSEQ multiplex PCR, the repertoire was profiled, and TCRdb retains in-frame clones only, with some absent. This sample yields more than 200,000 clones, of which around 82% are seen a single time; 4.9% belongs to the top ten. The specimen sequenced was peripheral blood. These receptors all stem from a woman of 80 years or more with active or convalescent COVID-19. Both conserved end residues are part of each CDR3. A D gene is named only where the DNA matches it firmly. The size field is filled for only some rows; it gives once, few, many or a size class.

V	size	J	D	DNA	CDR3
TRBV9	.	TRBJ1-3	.	TGTGCCAGCAGCGAAGGAGATGGAAACACCATATATTTT	CASSEGDGNTIYF
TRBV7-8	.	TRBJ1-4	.	TGTGCCAGCAGCTTAGTACAGGTTAATGAAAAACTGTTTTTT	CASSLVQVNEKLFF
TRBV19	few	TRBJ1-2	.	TGTGCCAGTAGGACAGTGGGCTATGGCTACACCTTC	CASRTVGYGYTF
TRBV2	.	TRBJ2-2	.	TGTGCCAGCACCCCCGGGGTGGGGATGGGCACCGGGGAGCTGTTTTTT	CASTPGVGMGTGELFF
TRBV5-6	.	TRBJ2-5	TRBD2	TGTGCCAGCAGCTTGCGGGGGGGGGAGACCCAGTACTTC	CASSLRGGETQYF
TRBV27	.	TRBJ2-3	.	TGTGCCAGCAGTTTATCTCCTTTTAGCGGAGTTAACACAGATACGCAGTATTTT	CASSLSPFSGVNTDTQYF
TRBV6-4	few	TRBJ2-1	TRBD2	TGTGCCAGCAGTGAAGAGCGGGGGGTTCCCCCAAATGAGCAGTTCTTC	CASSEERGVPPNEQFF
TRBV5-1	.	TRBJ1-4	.	TGCGCCAGCAGCTTGGGGCAGGGGAGTGAAAAACTGTTTTTT	CASSLGQGSEKLFF
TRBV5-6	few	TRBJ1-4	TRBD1	TGTGCCAGCAGCTCTGGACAGGGGTTTGGTGAAAAACTGTTTTTT	CASSSGQGFGEKLFF
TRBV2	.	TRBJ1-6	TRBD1	TGTGCCAGCAGTGAGAGCACAGGGGGCAAGAATTCACCCCTCCACTTT	CASSESTGGKNSPLHF
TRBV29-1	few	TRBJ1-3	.	TGCAGCGTCCGACTGGGCTCTGGAAACACCATATATTTT	CSVRLGSGNTIYF
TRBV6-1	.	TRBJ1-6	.	TGTGCCAGCAGTGAAGAGGCAGGGGTAACAAGATCACCCCTCCACTTT	CASSEEAGVTRSPLHF
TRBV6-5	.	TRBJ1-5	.	TGTGCCAGCAGTTTCCGACATAGCAATCAGCCCCAGCATTTT	CASSFRHSNQPQHF
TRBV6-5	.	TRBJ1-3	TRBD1	TGTGCCAGCAGCTGGGACAGGGACTCTGGAAACACCATATATTTT	CASSWDRDSGNTIYF
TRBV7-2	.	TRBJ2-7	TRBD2	TGTGCCAGCAGCTGCGGGGCGGGGGGCTACGAGCAGTACTTC	CASSCGAGGYEQYF
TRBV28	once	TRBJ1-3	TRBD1	TGTGCCAGCAGGCCGACAGGGGCCGTGGTGGGCTCTGGAAACACCATATATTTT	CASRPTGAVVGSGNTIYF
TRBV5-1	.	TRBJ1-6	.	TGCGCCAGCAGCCTAGAGGCCTATAATTCACCCCTCCACTTT	CASSLEAYNSPLHF
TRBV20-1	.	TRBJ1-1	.	TGCAGGGAACAGGGCCCCACTGAAGCTTTCTTT	CREQGPTEAFF
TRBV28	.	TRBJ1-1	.	TGTGCCAGCAGTCGGTCCGGGAACACTGAAGCTTTCTTT	CASSRSGNTEAFF
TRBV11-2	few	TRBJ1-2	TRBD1	TGTGCCAGCAGCTTAATGGACAGGGCGATTGGCTACACCTTC	CASSLMDRAIGYTF
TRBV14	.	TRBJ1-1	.	TGTGCCAGCAGCCAAGATCTGGGCAGGAACACTGAAGCTTTCTTT	CASSQDLGRNTEAFF
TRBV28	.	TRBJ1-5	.	TGTGCCAGCAGTCTCCCCCAGGATCAGCCCCAGCATTTT	CASSLPQDQPQHF
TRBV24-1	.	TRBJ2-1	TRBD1	TGTGCCACCAGTGATTGGTCCGGACAGGGGTTATATGTGCAGTTCTTC	CATSDWSGQGLYVQFF
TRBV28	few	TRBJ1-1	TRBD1	TGTGCCAGCAGTACGCCGACAGGGGGCACTGAAGCTTTCTTT	CASSTPTGGTEAFF
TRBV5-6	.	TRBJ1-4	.	TGTGCCAGCAGCGGGCCAGGATATGAAAAACTGTTTTTT	CASSGPGYEKLFF
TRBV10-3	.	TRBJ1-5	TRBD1	TGTGCCATCAGTGTACAGGGGGGAGGTCAGCCCCAGCATTTT	CAISVQGGGQPQHF
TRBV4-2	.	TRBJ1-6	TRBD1	TGTGCCAGCAGCCAAGACGGGACAGGGCTAAATTCACCCCTCCACTTT	CASSQDGTGLNSPLHF
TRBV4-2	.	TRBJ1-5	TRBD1	TGTGCCAGCAGCCAAGGACAGGGGAGCAATCAGCCCCAGCATTTT	CASSQGQGSNQPQHF